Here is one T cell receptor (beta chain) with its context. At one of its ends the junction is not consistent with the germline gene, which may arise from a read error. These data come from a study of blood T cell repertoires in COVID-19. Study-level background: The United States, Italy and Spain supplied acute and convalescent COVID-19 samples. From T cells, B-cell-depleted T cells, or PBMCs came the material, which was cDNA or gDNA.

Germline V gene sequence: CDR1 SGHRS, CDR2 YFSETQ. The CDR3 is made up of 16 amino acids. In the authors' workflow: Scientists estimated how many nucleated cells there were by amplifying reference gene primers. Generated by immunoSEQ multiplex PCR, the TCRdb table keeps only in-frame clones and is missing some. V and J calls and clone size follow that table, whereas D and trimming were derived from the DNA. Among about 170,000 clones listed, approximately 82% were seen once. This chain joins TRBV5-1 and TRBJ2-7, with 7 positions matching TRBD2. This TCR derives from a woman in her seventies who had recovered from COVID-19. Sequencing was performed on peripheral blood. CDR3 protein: CASSLGASGPSHEQYF. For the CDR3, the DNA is TGCGCCAGCAGCTTGGGGGCTAGCGGACCCTCCCACGAGCAGTACTTC.